This TCR beta chain was sequenced in a study of T cell repertoires in cytomegalovirus infection. Study overall: It was the public TCR beta signatures that indicated both CMV infection and matching HLA type. Study-wide results and limits: Dominant in the ex vivo response were TCR beta clonotypes restricted by HLA-C and specific for CMV. Cumulative public TCR beta family frequency identified CMV carriers with the relevant HLA.

CDR1 is SGHVS, CDR2 FQNEAQ, per germline. V shed 5 bases, J shed 2 bases, and the junction held 9 bases outside the gene matches. The CDR3 sequence is 16 residues long. This clonotype was counted ten times or more. No antigen is known for it. TCRdb reprocessed the reads via MiXCR and lists one record per CDR3 protein. The repertoire holds about 680,000 distinct CDR3 sequences, around 24% seen once, with roughly 8% in the top ten. The rearrangement joins TRBV7-8 to TRBJ2-1; 7 bases align to TRBD1. Sample: CD8+ T cells from PBMCs. The sequence was obtained from a human donor in good health (CMV status not recorded). Some clones in this sample may be carry-over from other donors' samples. Here the CDR3 reads CASSTYTGEPYNEQFF. In nucleotides, the CDR3 is TGTGCCAGCAGCACCTACACAGGGGAGCCCTACAATGAGCAGTTCTTC.